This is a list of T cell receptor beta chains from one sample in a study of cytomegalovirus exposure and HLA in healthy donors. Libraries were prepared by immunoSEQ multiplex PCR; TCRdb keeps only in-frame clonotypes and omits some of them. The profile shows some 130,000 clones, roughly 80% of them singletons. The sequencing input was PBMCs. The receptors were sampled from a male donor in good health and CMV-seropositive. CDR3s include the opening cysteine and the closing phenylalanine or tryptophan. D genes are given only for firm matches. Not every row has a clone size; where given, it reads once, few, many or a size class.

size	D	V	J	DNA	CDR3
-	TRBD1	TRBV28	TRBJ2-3	TGTGCCAGCAGTTTATTATTTCCGACCGGGACAGGGTTGGCAGATACGCAGTATTTT	CASSLLFPTGTGLADTQYF
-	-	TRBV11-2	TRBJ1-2	TGTGCCAGCAGCTCTCCCAGGGGAGTTGGCTATGGCTACACCTTC	CASSSPRGVGYGYTF
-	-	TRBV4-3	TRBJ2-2	TGCGCCAGCAGCCCGTCCCCGACAGGGAACACCGGGGAGCTGTTTTTT	CASSPSPTGNTGELFF
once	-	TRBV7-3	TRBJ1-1	TGTGCCAGCAGCTTAAACCCACGAACAGCGAACACTGAAGCTTTCTTT	CASSLNPRTANTEAFF
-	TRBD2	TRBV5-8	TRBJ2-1	TGTGCCACCACGAGGGGCGGGAGGGCCTACAATGAGCAGTTCTTC	CATTRGGRAYNEQFF
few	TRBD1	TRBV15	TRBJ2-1	TGTGCCACCAGCACCTCTCCGGGACAGGTATACAATGAGCAGTTCTTC	CATSTSPGQVYNEQFF
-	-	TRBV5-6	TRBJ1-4	TGTGCCAGCAGCTTGGGAGGGTCCAATGAAAAACTGTTTTTT	CASSLGGSNEKLFF
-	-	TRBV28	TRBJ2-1	TGTGCCAGCAGTTTACCCAGCGATAGACAGATCTTC	CASSLPSDRQIF
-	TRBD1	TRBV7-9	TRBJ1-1	TGTGCCAGCAGCCATGGACAGGGAGGGTTGGACACTGAAGCTTTCTTT	CASSHGQGGLDTEAFF
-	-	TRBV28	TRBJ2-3	TGTGCTTCCCCCCCTCGGGACTTTAGCACAGATACGCAGTATTTT	CASPPRDFSTDTQYF
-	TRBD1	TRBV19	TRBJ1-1	TGTGCCAGTAGTCCCGGGACAGCCATCATGAACACTGAAGCTTTCTTT	CASSPGTAIMNTEAFF
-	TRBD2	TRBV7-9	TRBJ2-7	TGTGCCAGCAGCCCAGGGACTAGCGGGAGAGGCTACGAGCAGTACTTC	CASSPGTSGRGYEQYF
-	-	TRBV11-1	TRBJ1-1	TGTGCCAGCAGCCCGCAGGGTAACACTGAAGCTTTCTTT	CASSPQGNTEAFF
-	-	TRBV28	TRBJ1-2	TGTGCCAGCAGCCTACGACAGCTATTGAGTGGCTACACCTTC	CASSLRQLLSGYTF
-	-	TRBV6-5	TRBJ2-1	TGTGCCAGCAGTTACTCGGGGGCGGTTTACAATGAGCAGTTCTTC	CASSYSGAVYNEQFF
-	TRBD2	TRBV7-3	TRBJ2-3	TGTGCCAGCAGCTTGGGACTAGCCACAGATACGCAGTATTTT	CASSLGLATDTQYF
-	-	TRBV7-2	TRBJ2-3	TGTGCCAGCAGCTTAGCGGGCGGGATAAGCACAGATACGCAGTATTTT	CASSLAGGISTDTQYF
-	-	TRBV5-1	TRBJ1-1	TGCGCCAGCAGCTTCTCGCAGGGTGGGACTGAAGCTTTCTTT	CASSFSQGGTEAFF
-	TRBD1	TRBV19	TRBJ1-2	TGTGCCAGTAGTCCGGGACAGTACTATGGCTACACCTTC	CASSPGQYYGYTF
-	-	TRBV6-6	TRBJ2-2	TGTGCCAGCAGTTACCCGAACCAGAACGCCGGGGAGCTGTTTTTT	CASSYPNQNAGELFF
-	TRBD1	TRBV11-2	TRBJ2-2	TGTGCCAGCAGCCCCCTGGGACAGGGCCTGGCCGGGGAGCTGTTTTTT	CASSPLGQGLAGELFF
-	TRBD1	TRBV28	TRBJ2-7	TGTGCCAGCAGGGGGACAGGTCCCTACGAGCAGTACTTC	CASRGTGPYEQYF
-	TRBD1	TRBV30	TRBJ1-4	TGTGCCTGGAGTCCCGGGACAGAGTATGAAAAACTGTTTTTT	CAWSPGTEYEKLFF
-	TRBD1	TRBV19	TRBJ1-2	TGTGCCAGCCTCCCCGGAGACAGGGGCCTTGAAGGGTACTATGGCTACACCTTC	CASLPGDRGLEGYYGYTF
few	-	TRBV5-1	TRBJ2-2	TGCGCCAGCAGCCCACTAGCCTACCCCGGGGAGCTGTTTTTT	CASSPLAYPGELFF
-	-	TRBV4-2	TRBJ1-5	TGTGCCAGCAGCCAAGAGCCAACTAAAGGCAATCAGCCCCAGCATTTT	CASSQEPTKGNQPQHF
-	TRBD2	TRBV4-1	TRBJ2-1	TGCGCCAGCAGCTCCACTAGCGGGGGGTACAATGAGCAGTTCTTC	CASSSTSGGYNEQFF
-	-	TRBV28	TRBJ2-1	TGTGCCAGCAGTTTAATGAATACAAATGAGCAGTTCTTC	CASSLMNTNEQFF
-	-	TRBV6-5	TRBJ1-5	TGTGCCAGCAGCCCCAGGGGATATAGCAATCAGCCCCAGCATTTT	CASSPRGYSNQPQHF
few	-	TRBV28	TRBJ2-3	TGTGCCAGCAGCTCAGTCGACTACCCTAGCACAGATACGCAGTATTTT	CASSSVDYPSTDTQYF
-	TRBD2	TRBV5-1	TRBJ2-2	TGCGCCAGCAGATTGAGCGGGGGAATGAACACCGGGGAGCTGTTTTTT	CASRLSGGMNTGELFF
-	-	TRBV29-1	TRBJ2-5	TGCAGCGTAGACACGTACCAAGAGACCCAGTACTTC	CSVDTYQETQYF
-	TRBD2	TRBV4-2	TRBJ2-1	TGTGCCCGCCTAGCGGGAGAGCGTCTTGATGAGCAGTTCTTC	CARLAGERLDEQFF
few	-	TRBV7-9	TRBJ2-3	TGTGCCAGCAGCTTAGCGGGGAGGATGTCAGATACGCAGTATTTT	CASSLAGRMSDTQYF
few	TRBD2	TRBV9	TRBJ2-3	TGTGCCAGCAGCGTCGGCGGGAGGATTGGAACAGATACGCAGTATTTT	CASSVGGRIGTDTQYF
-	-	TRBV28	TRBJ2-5	TGTGCCAGCAGTACCGACACTGCCCAAGAGACCCAGTACTTC	CASSTDTAQETQYF
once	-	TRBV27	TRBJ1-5	TGTGCCAGCAGTTGGGCAGGGAGCAATCAGCCCCAGCATTTT	CASSWAGSNQPQHF